Listed below are T cell receptor beta chains from one sample, sequenced in a study of T cell responses to AZD1222 COVID-19 vaccine. Only in-frame clones appear in the TCRdb table, and some are missing; sequencing was by immunoSEQ multiplex PCR. The data contain 250,000 to 300,000 clones, roughly 93% of them singletons. Sample: peripheral blood, taken 28 days after the second AZD1222 dose. The receptors originated from an adult who received the AZD1222 COVID-19 vaccine. Both conserved end residues are part of each CDR3. The order of the fields is clone size, J gene, V gene, D gene, CDR3 DNA, CDR3 protein. The D gene is left open where the match is weak. Where a row states a size, it is once, few, many or the class of an expanded clone; other rows omit it.

.	TRBJ2-7	TRBV3-1/TRBV3-2	TRBD1	TGTGCCAGCAGCAACTACCGACAGGGTACCTGGGAGCAGTACTTC	CASSNYRQGTWEQYF
.	TRBJ2-7	TRBV28	.	TGTGCCACAAATACCTTCTACGAGCAGTACTTC	CATNTFYEQYF
.	TRBJ2-2	TRBV28	.	TGTGCCAGCAGGCTCGACAGAAACACCGGGGAGCTGTTTTTT	CASRLDRNTGELFF
.	TRBJ1-5	TRBV7-9	TRBD1	TGTGCCAGCAGCTTGGGGACAGGCTCACTTAAGACGCCCCAGCATTTT	CASSLGTGSLKTPQHF
.	TRBJ2-5	TRBV20-1	.	TGCAGTGCTATCGGGGAGACCCAGTACTTC	CSAIGETQYF
.	TRBJ2-3	TRBV27	.	TGTGCCAGCAGTCCGAATTACGGACCCGTAGGTACGCAGTATTTT	CASSPNYGPVGTQYF
.	TRBJ1-2	TRBV28	.	TGTGCCAGCGGGGAGACCGGCTATGGCTACACCTTC	CASGETGYGYTF
.	TRBJ1-1	TRBV5-1	.	TGCGCCAGCAGCTCCGATGAGGGTGAAGCTTTCTTT	CASSSDEGEAFF
.	TRBJ2-7	TRBV3-1/TRBV3-2	.	TGTGCCAGCAGCCAAGATCTGGGGCCCTACGAGCAGTACTTC	CASSQDLGPYEQYF
few	TRBJ1-2	TRBV5-6	.	TGTGCCAGCAGCTCCTGGACGGAAGCTAACTATGGCTACACCTTC	CASSSWTEANYGYTF
.	TRBJ1-1	TRBV28	.	TGTGCCAGCAGCTCCCCTGGGGTGAACACTGAAGCTTTCTTT	CASSSPGVNTEAFF
.	TRBJ1-2	TRBV29-1	TRBD1	TGCAGCGTCGTACAGGGGGGAGAGGGCTACACCTTC	CSVVQGGEGYTF
.	TRBJ1-1	TRBV19	TRBD1	TGTGCCAGTAGTACAGGGGGCTGGACTGAAGCTTTCTTT	CASSTGGWTEAFF
.	TRBJ1-4	TRBV23-1	.	TGCGCCAGCAGTCAATGGTGCAACAGGGTAGGGGAAAAACTGTTTTTT	CASSQWCNRVGEKLFF
once	TRBJ2-1	TRBV20-1	.	TGCAGTGCTAGAGGCACCGAGCAGTTCTTC	CSARGTEQFF
once	TRBJ1-3	TRBV9	TRBD1	TGTGCCAGCAGCGCCGGACAGGGGCTCACCCTGCCCCAATTT	CASSAGQGLTLPQF
.	TRBJ1-2	TRBV28	.	TGTGCCAGCAGTTTGCGGGGGGCGTATGGCTACACCTTC	CASSLRGAYGYTF
.	TRBJ1-2	TRBV15	.	TGTGCCACCAGCTCGCCGAGAGGGACATCCGGCAACCCACTCTATGGCTACACCTTC	CATSSPRGTSGNPLYGYTF
.	TRBJ2-6	TRBV27	.	TGTGCCAGCAGCCCAGGGGTTTCCGGGGCCAACGTCCTGACTTTC	CASSPGVSGANVLTF
once	TRBJ1-5	TRBV18	.	TGTGCCAGCTCACCAGGGGCGGGGGAGCCCCAGCATTTT	CASSPGAGEPQHF
.	TRBJ2-5	TRBV2	TRBD2	TGTGCCAGCAGTGAACGGCGGGGGGACTTCCGGGCCCAGTACTTC	CASSERRGDFRAQYF
.	TRBJ2-7	TRBV5-1	TRBD2	TGCGCCAGCAGCTTGGCGAGCGGGAGGTCCTACGAGCAGTACTTC	CASSLASGRSYEQYF
.	TRBJ2-7	TRBV4-2	TRBD2	TGTGCCAGCAGCCAAGACAATCAGCGGGACCCGGGCGAGCAGTACTTC	CASSQDNQRDPGEQYF
few	TRBJ2-1	TRBV13	TRBD2	TGTGCCAGCAGCTTTGTAGCGGGAGGGGTTAATGAGCAGTTCTTC	CASSFVAGGVNEQFF
many	TRBJ1-4	TRBV2	.	TGTGCCAGCAGTCAGGACACCTCTAGGGAAAAACTGTTTTTT	CASSQDTSREKLFF
.	TRBJ1-1	TRBV6-5	.	TGTGCCAGCAACCGTCCACTCCTCGGGACTGAAGCTTTCTTT	CASNRPLLGTEAFF
.	TRBJ2-2	TRBV5-1	TRBD1	TGCGCCAGCAGCATTACGACAGGGGGGACCGGGGAGCTGTTTTTT	CASSITTGGTGELFF
.	TRBJ2-3	TRBV9	TRBD2	TGTGCCAGCAGCCGTAGTTTGGGTAGCGGGGGGCCTAGCACAGATACGCAGTATTTT	CASSRSLGSGGPSTDTQYF
.	TRBJ2-7	TRBV7-9	.	TGTGCCAGCAGCTTAGCGCACTCCTACGAGCAGTACTTC	CASSLAHSYEQYF
.	TRBJ2-1	TRBV28	TRBD2	TGTGCCAGCAGGGTAGCGGGAGGAATCCACAATGAGCAGTTCTTC	CASRVAGGIHNEQFF
.	TRBJ2-2	TRBV7-9	TRBD1	TGTGCCAGCAGCTTCAGACAGGGGGCGGACACCGGGGAGCTGTTTTTT	CASSFRQGADTGELFF
once	TRBJ1-2	TRBV6-5	.	TGTGCCAGCAGCCGAGGCCGGTTCGGCTACACCTTC	CASSRGRFGYTF
.	TRBJ1-6	TRBV9	TRBD1	TGTGCCAGCAGCGTAGCTGGGACAGAGTATTCACCCCTCCACTTT	CASSVAGTEYSPLHF
once	TRBJ1-1	TRBV5-6	.	TGTGCCAGCAGCTTAGGGGGGCTTGACACTGAAGCTTTCTTT	CASSLGGLDTEAFF
.	TRBJ1-4	TRBV24-1	.	TGTGCCACCAGTGATTTGGATGAAAAACTGTTTTTT	CATSDLDEKLFF
.	TRBJ1-3	TRBV29-1	TRBD1	TGCAGCGTTGTCGACAGGGGCTCTGGAAACACCATATATTTT	CSVVDRGSGNTIYF
.	TRBJ1-1	TRBV9	.	TGTGCCAGCAGCCCCCCGGGGAGGATTGAAGCTTTCTTT	CASSPPGRIEAFF
.	TRBJ2-7	TRBV7-9	.	TGTGCCAGCAGCTTAATCACCGGGAGTAATCGCTACGAGCAGTACTTC	CASSLITGSNRYEQYF
.	TRBJ2-3	TRBV5-6	.	TGTGCCAGCAGCTTCCGTCGAGGCGGGGCGGGTACAGATACGCAGTATTTT	CASSFRRGGAGTDTQYF
.	TRBJ1-2	TRBV27	.	TGTGCCAGCAGTTTGGGGAGCGGCCCCTATGGCTACACCTTC	CASSLGSGPYGYTF
.	TRBJ1-2	TRBV28	TRBD1	TGTGCCAGCAGAACCTGGACAGGGATGAACTATGGCTACACCTTC	CASRTWTGMNYGYTF
few	TRBJ2-7	TRBV29-1	.	TGCAGCGGCCGGGACGCCCCCTCCTACGAGCAGTACTTC	CSGRDAPSYEQYF
.	TRBJ1-1	TRBV4-2	TRBD1	TGTGCCAGCAGCCAAGACGCACAGGGGGCCACTGAAGCTTTCTTT	CASSQDAQGATEAFF
.	TRBJ1-1	TRBV15	.	TGTGCCACCAGCAGAGGTACCACTGAAGCTTTCTTT	CATSRGTTEAFF
.	TRBJ1-2	TRBV27	.	TGTGCCAGCAGTTCCCGAAAGGACATTTCGGGAGGCTACACCTTC	CASSSRKDISGGYTF
.	TRBJ2-1	TRBV9	.	TGTGCCAGCAGCGGACTTCCCCCTGCGGGACGGGGGAACAATGAGCAGTTCTTC	CASSGLPPAGRGNNEQFF
.	TRBJ1-1	TRBV7-9	.	TGTGCCAGCAGCTGGGAGGAGGGGACTGAAGCTTTCTTT	CASSWEEGTEAFF
.	TRBJ1-2	TRBV11-2	TRBD1	TGTGCCAGCGGAAAGGACAGGGCAACTGAGGGCTACACCTTC	CASGKDRATEGYTF
.	TRBJ1-2	TRBV3-1/TRBV3-2	TRBD1	TGTGCCAGCAGCCAAGAGGGGGACAGCTATGGCTACACCTTC	CASSQEGDSYGYTF
.	TRBJ1-1	TRBV7-8	.	TGTGCCAGCAGCTACGGCAGGGGCGAAGCTTTCTTT	CASSYGRGEAFF
.	TRBJ2-7	TRBV20-1	.	TGCAGTGCTCGTGATCGTGTAACGGCCCTCTACGAGCAGTACTTC	CSARDRVTALYEQYF
.	TRBJ2-1	TRBV9	.	TGTGCCAGCAGCGTAGAAGCGGGCCCCTATTACAATGAGCAGTTCTTC	CASSVEAGPYYNEQFF
.	TRBJ1-2	TRBV5-1	.	TGCGCCAGCAGCACACAAGGAATATATGGCTACACCTTC	CASSTQGIYGYTF
.	TRBJ1-2	TRBV30	.	TGTGCCTGGAGTGTGGGGGGGCCGATTGGCTACACCTTC	CAWSVGGPIGYTF
.	TRBJ1-1	TRBV18	.	TGTGCCAGCTCGCAGGGGAAAGGGAGGAACACTGAAGCTTTCTTT	CASSQGKGRNTEAFF